This T cell receptor (beta chain) was captured in a study of response to subunit inactivated influenza vaccine. Regarding the study as a whole: Authors suggested each seasonal influenza vaccination recruits few new T cells.

This CDR3 spans 13 amino acids. Trimming cost V 6 bases and J 4 bases, with 13 bases left between them. One entry per CDR3 protein, called by TCRdb with MiXCR from the RT-PCR reads. The data show 650,000 to 800,000 distinct CDR3 sequences, less than 20% seen once. A remark on this clonotype: Its target is not known.

Material: PBMCs from blood, obtained 4 to 6 days after vaccination. The sequence was obtained from a man aged 45-65 years who received an inactivated influenza vaccine. The chain links TRBV12-3 or TRBV12-4 to TRBJ2-7; no clear D. The CDR3 DNA follows: TGTGCCAGCAGCCTACAGATCGGTTACGAGCAGTACTTC. Amino acids: CASSLQIGYEQYF.